A selection of T cell receptor beta chains follows, all from one sample in a study of cytomegalovirus exposure and HLA in healthy donors. Sequencing was performed with immunoSEQ multiplex PCR; in TCRdb, only in-frame clones are kept and a portion is missing. The data contain 70,000 to 95,000 clones, roughly 60% of them seen just once; the ten biggest clones take up approximately 5%. What was sequenced was PBMCs. Every receptor here comes from a woman between 25 and 40 years old in good health and CMV-seropositive. CDR3s include the opening cysteine and the closing phenylalanine or tryptophan. Each record gives: CDR3 protein, CDR3 DNA, V gene, J gene, D gene, clone size. D genes are given only for firm matches. The size field is filled for only some rows; it gives once, few, many or a size class.

CDR3 protein: CASSVAVEAFF
CDR3 DNA: TGTGCCAGTAGTGTGGCAGTTGAAGCTTTCTTT
V gene: TRBV19
J gene: TRBJ1-1
D gene: -
clone size: -

CDR3 protein: CASSRGASARRELFF
CDR3 DNA: TGTGCCAGCAGCCGAGGGGCTAGCGCCCGGAGGGAGCTGTTTTTT
V gene: TRBV7-2
J gene: TRBJ2-2
D gene: -
clone size: few

CDR3 protein: CASSWTQGANTF
CDR3 DNA: TGTGCCAGCAGCTGGACCCAGGGGGCGAACACCTTC
V gene: TRBV7-8
J gene: TRBJ1-2
D gene: TRBD1
clone size: -

CDR3 protein: CASSERRGLGGYNEQFF
CDR3 DNA: TGTGCCAGTAGTGAACGGCGGGGGCTAGGGGGCTACAATGAGCAGTTCTTC
V gene: TRBV19
J gene: TRBJ2-1
D gene: -
clone size: few

CDR3 protein: CASRGTGGWAPNSPLHF
CDR3 DNA: TGTGCCAGCAGAGGGACAGGGGGCTGGGCCCCAAATTCACCCCTCCACTTT
V gene: TRBV2
J gene: TRBJ1-6
D gene: TRBD1
clone size: -

CDR3 protein: CASSLAGQGPYEQYF
CDR3 DNA: TGTGCCAGCAGTTTAGCGGGACAGGGGCCCTACGAGCAGTACTTC
V gene: TRBV27
J gene: TRBJ2-7
D gene: TRBD1
clone size: -

CDR3 protein: CASSSRGPGNTEAFF
CDR3 DNA: TGCGCCAGCAGCAGTAGAGGGCCCGGGAACACTGAAGCTTTCTTT
V gene: TRBV5-1
J gene: TRBJ1-1
D gene: -
clone size: -

CDR3 protein: CASSIKGDKDEQYF
CDR3 DNA: TGTGCCAGTAGTATAAAAGGGGATAAGGACGAGCAGTACTTC
V gene: TRBV19
J gene: TRBJ2-7
D gene: -
clone size: -

CDR3 protein: CASSKDSSYGYTF
CDR3 DNA: TGTGCCAGCAGCAAGGACAGTAGCTATGGCTACACCTTC
V gene: TRBV5-5
J gene: TRBJ1-2
D gene: -
clone size: few

CDR3 protein: CASSDLRQSNEQFF
CDR3 DNA: TGTGCCAGCAGTGATTTGCGACAGTCCAATGAGCAGTTCTTC
V gene: TRBV6-4
J gene: TRBJ2-1
D gene: -
clone size: few

CDR3 protein: CASSEGRRGKLFF
CDR3 DNA: TGTGCCAGCAGTGAAGGGAGGAGGGGAAAACTGTTTTTT
V gene: TRBV6-4
J gene: TRBJ1-4
D gene: -
clone size: once

CDR3 protein: CASSLISGTANSPLHF
CDR3 DNA: TGCGCCAGCAGCCTGATTTCCGGGACTGCCAATTCACCCCTCCACTTT
V gene: TRBV4-3
J gene: TRBJ1-6
D gene: -
clone size: -

CDR3 protein: CASSLLKGVYEQYF
CDR3 DNA: TGTGCCAGCAGCCTCCTTAAAGGGGTCTACGAGCAGTACTTC
V gene: TRBV6-1
J gene: TRBJ2-7
D gene: -
clone size: -

CDR3 protein: CASSVAPLNEQFF
CDR3 DNA: TGTGCCAGCAGCGTAGCCCCCCTCAATGAGCAGTTCTTC
V gene: TRBV9
J gene: TRBJ2-1
D gene: -
clone size: -

CDR3 protein: CASSPDYGNYGYTF
CDR3 DNA: TGTGCCAGTAGTCCAGACTACGGTAACTATGGCTACACCTTC
V gene: TRBV19
J gene: TRBJ1-2
D gene: -
clone size: -

CDR3 protein: CASSVYTGELFF
CDR3 DNA: TGTGCCAGCAGCGTCTACACCGGGGAGCTGTTTTTT
V gene: TRBV5-6
J gene: TRBJ2-2
D gene: -
clone size: few

CDR3 protein: CASSPVLTGTGELFF
CDR3 DNA: TGTGCCAGCTCACCAGTTCTCACAGGAACCGGGGAGCTGTTTTTT
V gene: TRBV18
J gene: TRBJ2-2
D gene: -
clone size: -

CDR3 protein: CASSQVEEPNYGYTF
CDR3 DNA: TGTGCCAGCAGCCAAGTAGAAGAACCTAACTATGGCTACACCTTC
V gene: TRBV4-2
J gene: TRBJ1-2
D gene: -
clone size: -

CDR3 protein: CASGLGGPSNQPQHF
CDR3 DNA: TGTGCCAGCGGGTTGGGGGGGCCTAGCAATCAGCCCCAGCATTTT
V gene: TRBV28
J gene: TRBJ1-5
D gene: -
clone size: -

CDR3 protein: CASSEAAREAGRTEQYF
CDR3 DNA: TGTGCCAGCAGTGAAGCGGCACGGGAGGCGGGGAGGACCGAGCAGTACTTC
V gene: TRBV2
J gene: TRBJ2-7
D gene: TRBD2
clone size: -

CDR3 protein: CASRSGGAGGEQFF
CDR3 DNA: TGTGCCAGTAGAAGCGGGGGGGCCGGAGGTGAGCAGTTCTTC
V gene: TRBV19
J gene: TRBJ2-1
D gene: TRBD2
clone size: -

CDR3 protein: CASSLAAGRGYNEQFF
CDR3 DNA: TGTGCCAGCAGCTTGGCCGCGGGACGGGGTTACAATGAGCAGTTCTTC
V gene: TRBV5-4
J gene: TRBJ2-1
D gene: -
clone size: -

CDR3 protein: CASSETSPYNEQFF
CDR3 DNA: TGTGCCAGCAGTGAAACTTCACCCTACAATGAGCAGTTCTTC
V gene: TRBV2
J gene: TRBJ2-1
D gene: -
clone size: -

CDR3 protein: CASSLRAGRFAYPF
CDR3 DNA: TGTGCCAGCAGCCTACGGGCGGGAAGGTTCGCCTACCCCTTC
V gene: TRBV7-8
J gene: TRBJ1-2
D gene: -
clone size: -

CDR3 protein: CASSSGGGGTDTQYF
CDR3 DNA: TGTGCCAGCAGCTCCGGCGGCGGGGGCACAGATACGCAGTATTTT
V gene: TRBV11-3
J gene: TRBJ2-3
D gene: -
clone size: -

CDR3 protein: CASSAGTSRSGELFF
CDR3 DNA: TGTGCCAGCAGCGCCGGGACTAGCCGCAGCGGGGAGCTGTTTTTT
V gene: TRBV9
J gene: TRBJ2-2
D gene: TRBD2
clone size: few

CDR3 protein: CATGGLAGGSDTQYF
CDR3 DNA: TGTGCCACCGGGGGACTAGCGGGGGGCTCAGATACGCAGTATTTT
V gene: TRBV19
J gene: TRBJ2-3
D gene: TRBD2
clone size: -

CDR3 protein: CALQTGRGNSPLHF
CDR3 DNA: TGTGCCCTCCAAACGGGGAGGGGGAATTCACCCCTCCACTTT
V gene: TRBV30
J gene: TRBJ1-6
D gene: -
clone size: -

CDR3 protein: CASSPSKYEQYF
CDR3 DNA: TGTGCCAGCAGCCCTTCTAAGTACGAGCAGTACTTC
V gene: TRBV7-2
J gene: TRBJ2-7
D gene: -
clone size: -

CDR3 protein: CASSYFQGVYEQYF
CDR3 DNA: TGTGCCAGCAGTTACTTCCAGGGGGTTTACGAGCAGTACTTC
V gene: TRBV6-6
J gene: TRBJ2-7
D gene: TRBD1
clone size: -

CDR3 protein: CAWSSGTKFEAFF
CDR3 DNA: TGTGCCTGGAGTTCCGGGACAAAGTTTGAAGCTTTCTTT
V gene: TRBV30
J gene: TRBJ1-1
D gene: -
clone size: -

CDR3 protein: CASTSPRRIWRETQYF
CDR3 DNA: TGTGCCAGCACTTCGCCCCGGAGAATTTGGAGGGAGACCCAGTACTTC
V gene: TRBV21-1
J gene: TRBJ2-5
D gene: -
clone size: once

CDR3 protein: CASTRDYNEQFF
CDR3 DNA: TGTGCCAGCACTCGGGACTACAATGAGCAGTTCTTC
V gene: TRBV2
J gene: TRBJ2-1
D gene: -
clone size: -

CDR3 protein: CASSPDRGAYEQYF
CDR3 DNA: TGTGCCAGCTCCCCAGACAGGGGGGCCTACGAGCAGTACTTC
V gene: TRBV18
J gene: TRBJ2-7
D gene: TRBD1
clone size: -

CDR3 protein: CASSKAHPGQGGTGELFF
CDR3 DNA: TGTGCCAGCAGCAAAGCCCACCCGGGACAGGGAGGCACCGGGGAGCTGTTTTTT
V gene: TRBV21-1
J gene: TRBJ2-2
D gene: -
clone size: -

CDR3 protein: CAISESAGVNQPQHF
CDR3 DNA: TGTGCCATCAGTGAGTCAGCCGGGGTCAATCAGCCCCAGCATTTT
V gene: TRBV10-3
J gene: TRBJ1-5
D gene: -
clone size: few

CDR3 protein: CASSRQGNGELFF
CDR3 DNA: TGTGCCAGCAGTAGACAGGGGAACGGGGAGCTGTTTTTT
V gene: TRBV6-4
J gene: TRBJ2-2
D gene: TRBD1
clone size: -

CDR3 protein: CASSQDRTGGPLNQPQHF
CDR3 DNA: TGTGCCAGCAGCCAAGATCGGACAGGGGGACCCCTCAATCAGCCCCAGCATTTT
V gene: TRBV4-2
J gene: TRBJ1-5
D gene: TRBD1
clone size: -

CDR3 protein: CATSFGQGVYNEQFF
CDR3 DNA: TGTGCCACCAGCTTTGGACAGGGGGTTTACAATGAGCAGTTCTTC
V gene: TRBV2
J gene: TRBJ2-1
D gene: TRBD1
clone size: -

CDR3 protein: CASSTTSGGSSISYNEQFF
CDR3 DNA: TGTGCCAGTAGTACCACTAGCGGGGGGTCTTCGATCTCCTACAATGAGCAGTTCTTC
V gene: TRBV19
J gene: TRBJ2-1
D gene: TRBD2
clone size: once

CDR3 protein: CASRPLGRTVSDYGYTF
CDR3 DNA: TGTGCCAGCAGACCCCTCGGGAGGACAGTGAGTGACTATGGCTACACCTTC
V gene: TRBV11-2
J gene: TRBJ1-2
D gene: -
clone size: -

CDR3 protein: CASSEPGTDYEQYF
CDR3 DNA: TGTGCCAGCAGCGAACCCGGGACAGACTACGAGCAGTACTTC
V gene: TRBV13
J gene: TRBJ2-7
D gene: TRBD1
clone size: -

CDR3 protein: CASSSRDRGSATNEKLFF
CDR3 DNA: TGTGCCAGCAGCAGCCGGGACAGGGGGTCTGCAACTAATGAAAAACTGTTTTTT
V gene: TRBV11-2
J gene: TRBJ1-4
D gene: TRBD1
clone size: once

CDR3 protein: CASSYSGQGPYGYTF
CDR3 DNA: TGTGCCAGCAGTTACTCGGGGCAGGGCCCCTATGGCTACACCTTC
V gene: TRBV6-5
J gene: TRBJ1-2
D gene: -
clone size: few

CDR3 protein: CASSTSGQGARGYTF
CDR3 DNA: TGTGCCAGTAGTACCTCGGGACAGGGGGCGCGGGGCTACACCTTC
V gene: TRBV19
J gene: TRBJ1-2
D gene: TRBD1
clone size: few

CDR3 protein: CASSLVAGATGTQYF
CDR3 DNA: TGTGCTAGCAGCTTAGTAGCGGGGGCCACGGGGACCCAGTACTTC
V gene: TRBV7-7
J gene: TRBJ2-5
D gene: TRBD2
clone size: -

CDR3 protein: CASSISSGVTGELFF
CDR3 DNA: TGTGCCAGTAGTATATCTAGCGGGGTCACCGGGGAGCTGTTTTTT
V gene: TRBV19
J gene: TRBJ2-2
D gene: TRBD2
clone size: few

CDR3 protein: CASSPDRGADTQYF
CDR3 DNA: TGTGCCAGCAGCCCGGACAGGGGTGCAGATACGCAGTATTTT
V gene: TRBV7-3
J gene: TRBJ2-3
D gene: TRBD1
clone size: -

CDR3 protein: CASSPNSGVSYEQYF
CDR3 DNA: TGTGCCAGCAGCCCTAACTCAGGGGTCTCCTACGAGCAGTACTTC
V gene: TRBV7-9
J gene: TRBJ2-7
D gene: -
clone size: -

CDR3 protein: CASSLGAGSHAFF
CDR3 DNA: TGCGCCAGCAGCTTGGGGGCGGGGTCGCATGCTTTCTTT
V gene: TRBV5-1
J gene: TRBJ1-1
D gene: -
clone size: -

CDR3 protein: CASSSGGNYGYTF
CDR3 DNA: TGTGCCAGCAGTTCTGGCGGAAACTATGGCTACACCTTC
V gene: TRBV27
J gene: TRBJ1-2
D gene: -
clone size: -

CDR3 protein: CASSYSSNTEAFF
CDR3 DNA: TGTGCCAGCAGTTACTCCTCGAACACTGAAGCTTTCTTT
V gene: TRBV6-6
J gene: TRBJ1-1
D gene: -
clone size: few

CDR3 protein: CASSYLQGFSGNTIYF
CDR3 DNA: TGTGCCAGCAGTTACCTACAGGGATTCTCTGGAAACACCATATATTTT
V gene: TRBV6-5
J gene: TRBJ1-3
D gene: -
clone size: -

CDR3 protein: CASSWGQGNEKLFF
CDR3 DNA: TGTGCCAGCAGTTGGGGACAGGGTAACGAAAAACTGTTTTTT
V gene: TRBV6-1
J gene: TRBJ1-4
D gene: TRBD1
clone size: once

CDR3 protein: CASSDPAGSGANVLTF
CDR3 DNA: TGTGCCAGCAGTGACCCAGCGGGCTCTGGGGCCAACGTCCTGACTTTC
V gene: TRBV25-1
J gene: TRBJ2-6
D gene: -
clone size: -

CDR3 protein: CASSQDQRGEQFF
CDR3 DNA: TGCGCCAGCAGCCAAGATCAGCGGGGAGAGCAGTTCTTC
V gene: TRBV4-1
J gene: TRBJ2-1
D gene: TRBD2
clone size: -

CDR3 protein: CASSFGGTGALNTEAFF
CDR3 DNA: TGCGCCAGCAGCTTCGGTGGGACAGGGGCCTTGAACACTGAAGCTTTCTTT
V gene: TRBV5-1
J gene: TRBJ1-1
D gene: TRBD1
clone size: -